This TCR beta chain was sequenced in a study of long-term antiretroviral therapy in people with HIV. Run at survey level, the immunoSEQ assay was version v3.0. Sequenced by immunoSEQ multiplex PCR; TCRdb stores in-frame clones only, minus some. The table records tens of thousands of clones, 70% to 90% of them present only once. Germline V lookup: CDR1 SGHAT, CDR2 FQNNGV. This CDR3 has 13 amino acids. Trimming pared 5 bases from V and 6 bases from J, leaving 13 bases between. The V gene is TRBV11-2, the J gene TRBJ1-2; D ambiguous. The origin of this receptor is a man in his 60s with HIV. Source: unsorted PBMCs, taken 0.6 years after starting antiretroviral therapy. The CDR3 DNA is TGTGCCAGCAGCCTCCGGGATGGGGATGGCTACACCTTC. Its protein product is CASSLRDGDGYTF.